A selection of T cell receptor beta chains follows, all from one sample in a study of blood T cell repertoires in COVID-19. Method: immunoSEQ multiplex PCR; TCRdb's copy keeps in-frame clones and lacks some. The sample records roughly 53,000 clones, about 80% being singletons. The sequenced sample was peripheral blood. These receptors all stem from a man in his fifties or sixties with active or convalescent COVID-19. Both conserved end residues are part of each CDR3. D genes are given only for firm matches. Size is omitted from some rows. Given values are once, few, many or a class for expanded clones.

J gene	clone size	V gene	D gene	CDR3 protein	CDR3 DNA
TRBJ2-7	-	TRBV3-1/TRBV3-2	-	CASSGQGWGEQYF	TGTGCCAGCAGCGGGCAGGGTTGGGGCGAGCAGTACTTC
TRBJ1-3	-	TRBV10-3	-	CAISESTGEPGNTIYF	TGTGCCATCAGTGAGTCGACCGGGGAGCCTGGAAACACCATATATTTT
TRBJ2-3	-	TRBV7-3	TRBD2	CASSLLGLASDTQYF	TGTGCCAGCAGCTTACTGGGACTAGCATCCGATACGCAGTATTTT
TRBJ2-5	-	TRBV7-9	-	CASSPNTDHGGETQYF	TGTGCCAGCAGCCCAAACACCGACCACGGGGGAGAGACCCAGTACTTC
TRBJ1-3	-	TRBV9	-	CASSEHLDSGNTIYF	TGTGCCAGCAGCGAACATCTAGACTCTGGAAACACCATATATTTT
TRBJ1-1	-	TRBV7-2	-	CASSLDYGNTEAFF	TGTGCCAGCAGCTTAGATTACGGGAACACTGAAGCTTTCTTT
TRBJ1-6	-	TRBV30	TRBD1	CAWSVTRTGGFDSPLHF	TGTGCCTGGAGTGTAACCCGGACAGGGGGATTTGATTCACCCCTCCACTTT
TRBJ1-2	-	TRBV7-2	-	CASSLVSYGYTF	TGTGCCAGCAGCTTAGTCAGCTATGGCTACACCTTC
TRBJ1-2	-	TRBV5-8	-	CASSRIGGSNLYGYTF	TGTGCCAGCAGCCGCATAGGGGGATCTAATCTCTATGGCTACACCTTC
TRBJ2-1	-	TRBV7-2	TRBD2	CASTVAGGPYNEQFF	TGTGCCAGCACCGTAGCGGGAGGGCCCTACAATGAGCAGTTCTTC
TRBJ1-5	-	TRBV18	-	CASSRDKDNQPQHF	TGTGCCAGCTCCCGGGACAAGGACAATCAGCCCCAGCATTTT
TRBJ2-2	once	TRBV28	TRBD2	CASKVAGETRELFF	TGTGCCAGCAAGGTAGCGGGAGAGACCAGGGAGCTGTTTTTT
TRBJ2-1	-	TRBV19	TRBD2	CASSLQGAFSGRRDNEQFF	TGTGCCAGTAGTCTCCAAGGGGCCTTTAGCGGGAGGAGGGACAATGAGCAGTTCTTC
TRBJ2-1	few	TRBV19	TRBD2	CASSMGSPGTSGPLSYNEQFF	TGTGCCAGTAGTATGGGCTCCCCCGGGACTAGCGGGCCCCTCTCCTACAATGAGCAGTTCTTC
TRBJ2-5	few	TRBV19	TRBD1	CASSINPGGDETQYF	TGTGCCAGTAGTATAAATCCAGGGGGCGATGAGACCCAGTACTTC
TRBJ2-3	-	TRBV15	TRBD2	CATSIPGLAVTSTDTQYF	TGTGCCACCAGCATCCCGGGACTAGCGGTTACTAGCACAGATACGCAGTATTTT
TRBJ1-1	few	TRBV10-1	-	CASSENSFAEAFF	TGCGCCAGCAGTGAGAACAGTTTCGCTGAAGCTTTCTTT
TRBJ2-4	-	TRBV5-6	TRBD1	CASSAGQGWAKNIQYF	TGTGCCAGCAGCGCAGGACAGGGTTGGGCCAAAAACATTCAGTACTTC
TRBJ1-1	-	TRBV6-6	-	CASRDTGQNTEAFF	TGTGCCAGCAGAGACACGGGACAGAACACTGAAGCTTTCTTT
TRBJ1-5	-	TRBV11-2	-	CASSQDSLFNQPQHF	TGTGCCAGCAGCCAAGATAGTTTGTTTAATCAGCCCCAGCATTTT
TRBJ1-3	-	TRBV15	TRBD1	CATSREGTGSGDTIYF	TGTGCCACCAGCAGAGAGGGGACAGGGAGCGGAGACACCATATATTTT
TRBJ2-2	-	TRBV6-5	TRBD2	CASSRSSGSTGELFF	TGTGCCAGCAGTAGGTCTAGCGGGAGCACCGGGGAGCTGTTTTTT
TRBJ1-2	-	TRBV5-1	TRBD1	CASSPGTGNYGYTF	TGCGCCAGCAGCCCTGGGACAGGAAATTATGGCTACACCTTC
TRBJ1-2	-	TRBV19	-	CASSIVGQRYGYTF	TGTGCCAGTAGTATAGTCGGCCAGCGCTATGGCTACACCTTC
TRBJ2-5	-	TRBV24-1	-	CATSDNRGGQETQYF	TGTGCCACCAGTGATAACAGGGGAGGCCAAGAGACCCAGTACTTC
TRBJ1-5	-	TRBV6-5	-	CASRPPGRDQPQHF	TGTGCCAGCAGGCCACCAGGGAGGGATCAGCCCCAGCATTTT
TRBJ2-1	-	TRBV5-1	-	CASSFQGSFNEQFF	TGCGCCAGCAGCTTTCAGGGGTCCTTCAATGAGCAGTTCTTC
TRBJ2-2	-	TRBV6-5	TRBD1	CASTDRADTGELFF	TGTGCCAGCACCGACAGGGCGGACACCGGGGAGCTGTTTTTT
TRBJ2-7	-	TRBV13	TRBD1	CASSSRDRNSYEQYF	TGTGCCAGCAGCTCCAGGGACAGGAACTCCTACGAGCAGTACTTC
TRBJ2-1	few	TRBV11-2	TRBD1	CASTGDPGGAYNEQFF	TGTGCCAGCACCGGGGATCCAGGGGGCGCCTACAATGAGCAGTTCTTC
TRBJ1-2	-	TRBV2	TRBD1	CASSQDRGSYGYTF	TGTGCCAGCAGTCAGGACAGGGGATCCTATGGCTACACCTTC
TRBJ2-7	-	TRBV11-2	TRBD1	CASSFQPGGSEQYF	TGTGCCAGCAGCTTCCAGCCAGGGGGTAGCGAGCAGTACTTC
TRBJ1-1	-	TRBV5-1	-	CASSWGDNTEAFF	TGCGCCAGCAGCTGGGGGGACAACACTGAAGCTTTCTTT
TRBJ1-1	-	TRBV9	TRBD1	CASTGGDRDDTEAFF	TGTGCCAGTACAGGGGGGGACAGGGATGACACTGAAGCTTTCTTT
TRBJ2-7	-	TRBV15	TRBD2	CATSIGLAGAYEQYF	TGTGCCACCAGTATAGGGCTAGCGGGAGCCTACGAGCAGTACTTC
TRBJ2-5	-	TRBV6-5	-	CASSPNPRGETQYF	TGTGCCAGCAGTCCTAACCCTAGGGGGGAGACCCAGTACTTC
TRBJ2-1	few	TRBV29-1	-	CSVCGSPAYNEQFF	TGCAGCGTGTGCGGGTCCCCGGCCTACAATGAGCAGTTCTTC
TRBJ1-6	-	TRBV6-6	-	CASSSLTSPVSTPLHF	TGTGCCAGCAGTTCACTCACCTCCCCCGTTTCAACACCCCTCCACTTT
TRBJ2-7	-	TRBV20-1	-	CSASPADIGHYEQYF	TGCAGTGCTAGTCCAGCGGATATAGGGCACTACGAGCAGTACTTC
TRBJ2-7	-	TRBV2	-	CASSDPRVGEQYF	TGTGCCAGCAGTGACCCCAGGGTGGGCGAGCAGTACTTC
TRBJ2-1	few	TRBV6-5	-	CASIPRGSSEQFF	TGTGCCAGCATCCCCCGGGGGTCCAGTGAGCAGTTCTTC
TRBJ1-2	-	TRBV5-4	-	CASSRGQANYGYTF	TGTGCCAGCAGTCGAGGACAAGCCAACTATGGCTACACCTTC
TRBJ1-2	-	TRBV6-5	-	CASSPDSWNYGYTF	TGTGCCAGCAGTCCGGACAGTTGGAACTATGGCTACACCTTC
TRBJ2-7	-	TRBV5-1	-	CASSLERQASYEQYF	TGCGCCAGCAGCTTGGAGAGACAGGCCTCCTACGAGCAGTACTTC
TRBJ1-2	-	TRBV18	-	CASSPTPSTYGYTF	TGTGCCAGCTCACCCACCCCAAGCACTTATGGCTACACCTTC
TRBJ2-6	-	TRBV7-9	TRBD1	CASSSPTGTQNSGANVLTF	TGTGCCAGCAGCTCACCGACAGGGACCCAGAACTCTGGGGCCAACGTCCTGACTTTC
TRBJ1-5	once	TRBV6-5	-	CASSTTLGIQPQHF	TGTGCCAGCAGTACTACATTAGGAATCCAGCCCCAGCATTTT
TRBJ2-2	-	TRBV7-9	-	CASSPVLRAIRDTGELFF	TGTGCCAGCAGCCCAGTTTTGAGGGCGATAAGGGACACCGGGGAGCTGTTTTTT
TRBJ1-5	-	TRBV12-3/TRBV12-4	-	CASSEQDSQPQHF	TGTGCCAGCAGTGAACAGGATTCTCAGCCCCAGCATTTT
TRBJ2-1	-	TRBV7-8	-	CASSQETGVEQFF	TGTGCCAGCAGCCAGGAAACGGGAGTCGAGCAGTTCTTC
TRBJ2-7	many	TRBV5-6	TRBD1	CASSLGGQGAPWEQYF	TGTGCCAGCAGCTTGGGCGGACAGGGCGCCCCTTGGGAGCAGTACTTC
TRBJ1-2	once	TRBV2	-	CASSEGGNANYGYTF	TGTGCCAGCAGTGAAGGAGGGAATGCTAACTATGGCTACACCTTC
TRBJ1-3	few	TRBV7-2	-	CASSLAGGSGNTIYF	TGTGCCAGCAGCTTAGCAGGGGGCTCTGGAAACACCATATATTTT